Shown below are 31 T cell receptor beta chains from a single sample sequenced in a study of cytomegalovirus exposure and HLA in healthy donors. Sequencing used immunoSEQ multiplex PCR; TCRdb keeps in-frame clones, though not all of them. The data show 40,000 to 55,000 clones, with 93% seen just once and approximately 2% held by the top ten. Sequencing was performed on PBMCs. The receptors here all came from a woman between 18 and 29 years old in good health and CMV-seronegative.

The V call is TRBV6-4, the J call TRBJ2-1; 9 bases fit TRBD1. Trimming cost V 6 bases and J 6 bases; bases outside gene matches: 9. The CDR3 spans 15 residues. CDR1 is MRHNA and CDR2 is SNTAGT in the germline V gene. The CDR3 spells CASRARQGEVNEQFF. CDR3 DNA: TGTGCCAGCAGAGCCAGACAGGGGGAGGTCAATGAGCAGTTCTTC.

The rearrangement links TRBV7-9 to TRBJ2-7; 9 bases fit TRBD1. V lost 5 bases to trimming and J lost 5 bases; unmatched junction nucleotides: 10. Germline V gene sequence: CDR1 SEHNR, CDR2 FQNEAQ (reference sequence). The CDR3 contains 15 residues. This chain's CDR3 is CASSPKGQGFNEQYF. The CDR3, as DNA: TGTGCCAGCAGCCCAAAGGGACAGGGTTTCAACGAGCAGTACTTC.

The genes are TRBV9 and TRBJ2-1; the match to TRBD2 covers 12 bases. The CDR3 length is 16 residues. From germline, CDR1 is SGDLS and CDR2 YYNGEE. Trimming took 1 base from V and 8 from J; bases not matched to a gene: 7. For the CDR3, the DNA is TGTGCCAGCAGCGTATCCCCTAGCGGGAGGGCCGATGAGCAGTTCTTC. Translating it yields CASSVSPSGRADEQFF.

J is TRBJ1-2 and V is TRBV28; 7 bases are a match to TRBD1. The CDR3 is 15 residues long. CDR1 and CDR2 (germline): MDHEN, SYDVKM. With 6 bases clipped from V and 2 bases from J, the junction kept 9 bases outside the gene matches. The CDR3 DNA is TGTGCCAGCAGCGGTAACAGGGGCTTAAACTATGGCTACACCTTC. Protein: CASSGNRGLNYGYTF.

The J gene is TRBJ1-1, the V gene TRBV6-1, with D maybe TRBD1 (6 bases). The V end lost 4 bases, the J end lost 0 bases, and 12 bases lay between the germline ends. The CDR3 consists of 15 residues. Germline CDR1 is MNHNS and CDR2 is SASEGT. The CDR3 sequence is CASSGKDRMNTEAFF. The CDR3 bases are TGTGCCAGCAGTGGGAAGGACAGAATGAACACTGAAGCTTTCTTT.

This clone was counted a single time. The rearrangement uses TRBV28 and TRBJ2-5; 10 bases agree with TRBD1. Germline CDR1 and CDR2: MDHEN and SYDVKM. The CDR3 runs 14 residues. V was pared by 6 bases and J by 5 bases, with 6 bases of the junction left unmatched. This CDR3 reads CASRMTGGSETQYF. In DNA form, the CDR3 reads TGTGCCAGCAGAATGACAGGGGGCTCGGAGACCCAGTACTTC.

The rearrangement links TRBV7-2 to TRBJ2-7; TRBD2 matches 8 bases. The ends lost 0 bases at V and 6 bases at J; junction bases unmatched: 7. The CDR3 totals 15 residues. Germline V gives CDR1 SGHTA, CDR2 FQGNSA. The CDR3 coding sequence is TGTGCCAGCAGCTTAGCGGGTAGCGGGATGGGCGAGCAGTACTTC. This gives the protein CASSLAGSGMGEQYF.

J is TRBJ2-7 and V is TRBV2; 8 bases are a match to TRBD2. The CDR3 contains 13 residues. J was trimmed by 4 bases and V by 7 bases; bases with no gene match: 6. Germline CDR1 SNHLY, CDR2 FYNNEI. The CDR3 here is CASTGREDYEQYF. As DNA, the CDR3 is TGTGCCAGCACTGGGCGGGAGGATTACGAGCAGTACTTC.

The gene calls are TRBV4-2 and TRBJ1-5; D remains ambiguous. The CDR3 totals 14 residues. CDR1 is LGHNA and CDR2 is YNFKEQ in the germline V gene. The germline V and J ends were trimmed by 0 bases and 4 bases, with 7 bases remaining between them. For the CDR3, the DNA is TGTGCCAGCAGCCAAGAGGACTCGAATCAGCCCCAGCATTTT. It encodes CASSQEDSNQPQHF.

This clone came up once. V is TRBV11-2 and J is TRBJ2-1; D not resolved. Between the trimmed V and J ends, which lost 5 bases and 0 bases, there was a span of 5 bases. Germline CDR1 SGHAT, CDR2 FQNNGV. The CDR3 sequence is 13 residues long. CDR3 residues: CASSPNSYNEQFF. DNA for the CDR3: TGTGCCAGCAGCCCCAACTCCTACAATGAGCAGTTCTTC.

This chain uses TRBV10-2 with TRBJ2-5, with TRBD2 matching 10 bases. V lost 4 bases and J lost 2; bases outside the gene matches: 4. CDR3 size: 15 residues. Germline lookup yields CDR1 WSHSY and CDR2 SAAADI. The chain's CDR3 is CASSGSGGVQETQYF. DNA for the CDR3: TGCGCCAGCAGTGGAAGCGGGGGGGTACAAGAGACCCAGTACTTC.

The chain recombines TRBV4-1 with TRBJ1-1, with 8 bases identical to TRBD1. V shed 0 bases and J 1 base; nucleotides not matched to a gene: 7. The CDR3 totals 17 residues. Germline CDR1 reads MGHRA; CDR2 reads YSYEKL. The CDR3 nucleotides are TGCGCCAGCAGCCAAGAAGGAGGTGACAGGGGGAACACTGAAGCTTTCTTT. Protein: CASSQEGGDRGNTEAFF.

The chain joins TRBV6-1 to TRBJ2-1, with a weak D call TRBD2 (5 bases). This CDR3 contains 13 residues. CDR1 MNHNS and CDR2 SASEGT come from the germline V gene. V was shortened by 6 bases and J by 4 bases, with 10 bases between the two germline ends. This CDR3 reads CASRAGVYNEQFF. For the CDR3, the DNA is TGTGCCAGCAGGGCGGGTGTTTACAATGAGCAGTTCTTC.

The chain uses TRBV28 and TRBJ1-5; D is uncertain. Trimming shortened V by 2 bases and J by 2 bases, and 7 bases separated the two germline ends. In germline, CDR1 is MDHEN, CDR2 SYDVKM. This CDR3 spans 14 amino acids. CDR3 sequence: CASSLLVGNQPQHF. CDR3 sequence (DNA): TGTGCCAGCAGTTTACTGGTAGGCAATCAGCCCCAGCATTTT. The full variable domain, with the rest looked up from reference TRBV28 and TRBJ1-5, is DVKVTQSSRYLVKRTGEKVFLECVQDMDHENMFWYRQDPGLGLRLIYFSYDVKMKEKGDIPEGYSVSREKKERFSLILESASTNQTSMYLCASSLLVGNQPQHFGDGTRLSIL.

The V gene is TRBV7-6, the J gene TRBJ1-1; possibly TRBD1 for D (6 bases). The germline gives CDR1 SGHVS, CDR2 FNYEAQ. The CDR3 is 12 amino acids. The V end lost 5 bases, the J end lost 5 bases, and 9 bases lay between the germline ends. DNA of the CDR3: TGTGCCAGCAGCAAAGGGGGAACTGAAGCTTTCTTT. Amino acids: CASSKGGTEAFF.

The rearrangement joins TRBV10-3 to TRBJ1-1; a weak D match, TRBD1 (6 bases). The V and J ends lost 2 bases and 0 bases respectively, with 7 bases between them. Germline CDR1 is ENHRY and CDR2 is SYGVKD. This CDR3 region has 14 residues. The CDR3 here is CAISEQGMNTEAFF. The CDR3 DNA follows: TGTGCCATCAGTGAGCAGGGGATGAACACTGAAGCTTTCTTT.

This chain connects TRBV6-6 to TRBJ1-1; D may be TRBD1 (6 bases). The germline gives CDR1 MNHNY, CDR2 SVGAGI (reference sequence). V was pared by 4 bases and J by 10 bases, with 19 bases between. There are 14 residues in the CDR3. The CDR3 loop reads CASSFLDRPVTAFF. In DNA form, the CDR3 reads TGTGCCAGCAGTTTCCTTGACAGGCCCGTGACAGCTTTCTTT.

The CDR3 spells CASSLGGTGWAGYTF. The CDR3, as DNA: TGTGCCAGCAGTTTAGGTGGGACAGGGTGGGCTGGCTACACCTTC. This rearrangement joins TRBV28 to TRBJ1-2; TRBD1 aligns across 9 bases. CDR1 MDHEN and CDR2 SYDVKM come from the germline V gene. The V gene end was trimmed by 2 bases and the J gene end by 7 bases; junction bases not matched to a gene: 8. The CDR3 is made up of 15 amino acids.

The chain combines TRBV28 with TRBJ2-3; TRBD1 matches 11 bases. CDR3 length equals 15 residues. Germline CDR1 MDHEN, CDR2 SYDVKM. Unmatched junction bases numbered 2, after V lost 2 bases and J lost 4 bases. CDR3 sequence: CASSLGGQGADTQYF. Written as DNA, the CDR3 is TGTGCCAGCAGTTTAGGGGGACAGGGGGCAGATACGCAGTATTTT.

The CDR3 spells CSAQEYPRNEKLFF. The DNA of the CDR3 is TGCAGCGCCCAAGAATATCCCCGGAATGAAAAACTGTTTTTT. The rearrangement links TRBV29-1 to TRBJ1-4, with D unclear. The CDR3 has 14 amino acids. V lost 7 bases to trimming and J lost 5 bases, with 17 bases between them. CDR1 is SQVTM and CDR2 is ANQGSEA in the germline V gene.

The count of this clone is one. The chain uses TRBV19 and TRBJ2-6, with D perhaps TRBD2 (5 bases). Germline CDR1 and CDR2: LNHDA and SQIVND (reference sequence). Trimming removed 1 base from V and 4 bases from J, with 11 bases in between. The CDR3 has 16 amino acids. CDR3 sequence (DNA): TGTGCCAGTAGTATAGGGACTGCAATCGGGGCCAACGTCCTGACTTTC. This codes for CASSIGTAIGANVLTF.

The chain combines TRBV27 with TRBJ1-1; a weak D match, TRBD1 (5 bases). Germline V gene lookup returns CDR1 MNHEY and CDR2 SMNVEV (reference sequence). The V end lost 6 bases, the J end lost 7 bases, and 15 bases lay between the germline ends. There are 13 residues in the CDR3. DNA for the CDR3: TGTGCCAGCAGATCAAAAGGGAGGGGTGAAGCTTTCTTT. It specifies CASRSKGRGEAFF.

The DNA of the CDR3 is TGTGCCAGCAGCTTAGGGACAGGGGTGAGGATGAACACTGAAGCTTTCTTT. This codes for CASSLGTGVRMNTEAFF. The chain couples TRBV13 to TRBJ1-1; 8 bases line up with TRBD1. This CDR3 has 17 amino acids. Trimming at V came to 0 bases and at J to 0 bases, leaving 6 bases not matched to a gene. The germline V gene has CDR1 PRHDT and CDR2 FYEKMQ (reference sequence).

V and J are TRBV13 and TRBJ1-1; D is undetermined. The germline V gene has CDR1 PRHDT and CDR2 FYEKMQ (reference sequence). V lost 3 bases to trimming and J lost 4 bases, with 9 bases between them. CDR3 size: 13 residues. In DNA form, the CDR3 reads TGTGCCAGCAGCTTGTCCCACGGCACTGAAGCTTTCTTT. This sequence encodes CASSLSHGTEAFF. The full variable domain, in which reference TRBV13 and TRBJ1-1 provide the parts outside the CDR3, is AAGVIQSPRHLIKEKRETATLKCYPIPRHDTVYWYQQGPGQDPQFLISFYEKMQSDKGSIPDRFSAQQFSDYHSELNMSSLELGDSALYFCASSLSHGTEAFFGQGTRLTVV.

This chain links TRBV27 with TRBJ2-7; TRBD2 is a possible D gene (5 bases). Germline CDR1 MNHEY, CDR2 SMNVEV (reference sequence). The CDR3 sequence is 14 residues long. The V end was cut by 2 bases, the J end by 4 bases, with 12 bases between. CDR3 DNA sequence: TGTGCCAGCAGTTTAGCGGGCCCTAGGTACGAGCAGTACTTC. Translating gives CASSLAGPRYEQYF.

The CDR3 loop reads CASSHGQGNEQFF. The CDR3 DNA reads as TGTGCCAGCAGCCACGGACAGGGTAATGAGCAGTTCTTC. The chain joins TRBV7-8 to TRBJ2-1; 8 bases match TRBD1. V shed 5 bases, J shed 7 bases, and the junction held 4 bases outside the gene matches. The CDR3 runs 13 residues. Germline loops: CDR1 SGHVS, CDR2 FQNEAQ.

V gene TRBV7-8 combines with J gene TRBJ1-1, with D possibly TRBD1 on 6 matching bases. Trimming took off 2 bases at V and 0 bases at J, with 10 bases between the two ends. Germline values: CDR1 SGHVS, CDR2 FQNEAQ. The CDR3 is 15 residues long. The CDR3 DNA reads TGTGCCAGCAGCTTACAGGGGCCCATGAACACTGAAGCTTTCTTT. Translation: CASSLQGPMNTEAFF.

This chain connects TRBV10-3 to TRBJ1-1, with 10 bases that match TRBD1. This CDR3 is 16 amino acids long. Germline CDR1 is ENHRY and CDR2 is SYGVKD. Trimming removed 7 bases from V and 0 bases from J; junction bases left unmatched: 8. Written as DNA, the CDR3 is TGTGCCATCACTCCGGGACAGGGGTCTCTGAACACTGAAGCTTTCTTT. Encoded protein: CAITPGQGSLNTEAFF.

The V call is TRBV5-4, the J call TRBJ1-3; D possibly corresponds to TRBD1 (5 bases). Germline-derived CDR1 and CDR2 are SGHNT and YYREEE (reference sequence). Trimming shortened V by 4 bases and J by 1 base, and 18 bases separated the two germline ends. The CDR3 runs to 17 residues. The CDR3 region is CASSLGPQVSSGNTIYF. The CDR3 nucleotides read TGTGCCAGCAGCCTGGGGCCACAGGTCTCATCTGGAAACACCATATATTTT. The complete variable domain, with remaining parts taken from reference TRBV5-4 and TRBJ1-3, reads ETGVTQSPTHLIKTRGQQVTLRCSSQSGHNTVSWYQQALGQGPQFIFQYYREEENGRGNFPPRFSGLQFPNYSSELNVNALELDDSALYLCASSLGPQVSSGNTIYFGEGSWLTVV.

For this clone: Different DNA sequences within this sample yield the same CDR3. The chain carries TRBV28 and TRBJ2-3; no clear D gene. The CDR3 runs to 14 residues. Germline CDR1 and CDR2: MDHEN and SYDVKM. With 3 bases removed from V and 1 base from J, the gap between germline ends came to 8 bases. Here the CDR3 reads CASSFGQGTDTQYF. CDR3 bases: TGTGCCAGCAGTTTTGGGCAGGGCACAGATACGCAGTATTTT.

J is TRBJ1-4 and V is TRBV6-6; 7 bases map to TRBD1. J gave up 5 bases and V 5 bases, and 8 bases lay outside the gene matches. The V gene's germline CDR1 is MNHNY and CDR2 SVGAGI (reference sequence). The CDR3 contains 15 residues. For the CDR3, the DNA is TGTGCCAGCAGTCCCAACAGGGGTGGAAATGAAAAACTGTTTTTT. Translation: CASSPNRGGNEKLFF.